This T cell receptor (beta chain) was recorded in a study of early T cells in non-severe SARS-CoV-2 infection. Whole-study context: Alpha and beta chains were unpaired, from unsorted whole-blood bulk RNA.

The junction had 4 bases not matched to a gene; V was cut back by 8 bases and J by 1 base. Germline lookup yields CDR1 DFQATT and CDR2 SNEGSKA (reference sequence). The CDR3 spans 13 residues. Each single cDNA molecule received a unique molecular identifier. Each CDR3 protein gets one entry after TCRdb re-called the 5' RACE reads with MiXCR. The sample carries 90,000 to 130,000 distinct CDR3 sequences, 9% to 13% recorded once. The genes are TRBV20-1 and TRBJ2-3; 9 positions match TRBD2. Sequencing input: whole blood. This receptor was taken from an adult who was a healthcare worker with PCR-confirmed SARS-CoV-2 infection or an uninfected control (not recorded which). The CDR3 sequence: CSTRLAGTDTQYF. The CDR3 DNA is TGCAGTACCCGACTAGCGGGCACAGATACGCAGTATTTT.